This T cell receptor (beta chain) was retrieved from a study of radiation and T cells in renal cell carcinoma. Whole-study context: Nephrectomy followed 15 Gy stereotactic body radiation by 4 weeks.

The study, taken as a whole, reports: Pretreatment tumor biopsies were lacking, so baseline clonotypes are unknown.

V trimming: 4 bases; J trimming: 4 bases; junction bases outside the gene matches: 7. From germline, CDR1 is MDHEN and CDR2 SYDVKM. The CDR3 sequence is 15 residues long. Concerning this clone: Its antigen is undetermined.

Produced via immunoSEQ multiplex PCR; TCRdb's table is partial and in-frame only. The repertoire consists of tens of thousands of clones, with 82% occurring once and the leading ten covering around 6.3%. Time point specified: baseline pretreatment blood. Noted treatment: 15 Gy SBRT to primary tumor, nephrectomy 4 weeks later. The gene calls are TRBV28 and TRBJ2-1, with 7 positions matching TRBD2. This clonotype originated in a man in his fifties or sixties with renal cell carcinoma. The source was blood, collected from a patient whose treatment included radiotherapy and nephrectomy. CDR3: CASSSLGEGYNEQFF. Here the CDR3 DNA reads TGTGCCAGCAGTTCCTTAGGGGAGGGATACAATGAGCAGTTCTTC.